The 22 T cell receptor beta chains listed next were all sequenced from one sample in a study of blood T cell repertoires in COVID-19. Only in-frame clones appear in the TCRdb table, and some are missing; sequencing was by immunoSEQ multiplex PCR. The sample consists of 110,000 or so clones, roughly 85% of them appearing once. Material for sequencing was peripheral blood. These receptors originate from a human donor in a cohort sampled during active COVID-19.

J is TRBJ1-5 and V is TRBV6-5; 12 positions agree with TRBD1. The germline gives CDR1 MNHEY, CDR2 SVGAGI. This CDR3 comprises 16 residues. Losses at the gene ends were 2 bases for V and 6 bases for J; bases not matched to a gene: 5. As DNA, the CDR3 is TGTGCCAGCAGTTACACGGGGACAGGGGGCGGTCAGCCCCAGCATTTT. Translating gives CASSYTGTGGGQPQHF.

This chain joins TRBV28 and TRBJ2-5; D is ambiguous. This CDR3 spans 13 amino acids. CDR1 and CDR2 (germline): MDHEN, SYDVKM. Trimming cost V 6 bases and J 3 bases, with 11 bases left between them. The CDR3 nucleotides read TGTGCCAGCAGCCTGGTTGAGAAAGAGACCCAGTACTTC. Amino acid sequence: CASSLVEKETQYF.

The CDR3 loop reads CASSLAWTGDGTDTQYF. The CDR3 DNA is TGCGCCAGCAGCTTGGCCTGGACAGGGGATGGCACAGATACGCAGTATTTT. The V call is TRBV5-1, the J call TRBJ2-3; TRBD1 agrees at 9 bases. Germline V CDR1 and CDR2: SGHRS, YFSETQ. With V trimmed by 0 bases and J by 1 base, 6 bases remained unmatched. The CDR3 contains 17 residues.

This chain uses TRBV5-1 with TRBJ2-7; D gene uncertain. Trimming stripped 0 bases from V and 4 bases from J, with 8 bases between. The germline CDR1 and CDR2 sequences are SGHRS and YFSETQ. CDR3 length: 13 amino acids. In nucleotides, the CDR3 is TGCGCCAGCAGCTTGGACGGGTTATACGAGCAGTACTTC. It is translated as CASSLDGLYEQYF.

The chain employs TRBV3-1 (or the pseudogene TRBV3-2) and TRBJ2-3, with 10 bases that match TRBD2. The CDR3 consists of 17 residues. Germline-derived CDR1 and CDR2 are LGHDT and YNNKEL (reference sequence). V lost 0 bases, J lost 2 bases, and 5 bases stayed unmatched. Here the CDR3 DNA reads TGTGCCAGCAGCCAAGATGGAGCGGGGGGGCCCACAGATACGCAGTATTTT. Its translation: CASSQDGAGGPTDTQYF.

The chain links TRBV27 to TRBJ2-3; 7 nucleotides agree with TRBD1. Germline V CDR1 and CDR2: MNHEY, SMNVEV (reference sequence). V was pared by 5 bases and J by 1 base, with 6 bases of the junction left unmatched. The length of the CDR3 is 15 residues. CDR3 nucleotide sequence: TGTGCCAGCAGTCCCTTAGGGGGCCGCACAGATACGCAGTATTTT. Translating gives CASSPLGGRTDTQYF.

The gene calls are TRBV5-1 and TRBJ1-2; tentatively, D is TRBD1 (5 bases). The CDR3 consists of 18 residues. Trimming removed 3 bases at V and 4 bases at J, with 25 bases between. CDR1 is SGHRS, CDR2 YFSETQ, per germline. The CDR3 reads CASSWGGAVAPGAYGYTF. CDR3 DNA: TGCGCCAGCAGCTGGGGAGGGGCGGTCGCGCCCGGAGCCTATGGCTACACCTTC.

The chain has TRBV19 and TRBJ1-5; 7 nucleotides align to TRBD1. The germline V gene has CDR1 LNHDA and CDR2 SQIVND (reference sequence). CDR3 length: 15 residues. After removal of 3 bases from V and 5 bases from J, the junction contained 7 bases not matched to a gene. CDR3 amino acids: CASSIYRQGDQPQHF. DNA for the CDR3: TGTGCCAGTAGTATCTACAGACAGGGAGATCAGCCCCAGCATTTT. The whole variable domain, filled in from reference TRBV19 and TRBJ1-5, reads DGGITQSPKYLFRKEGQNVTLSCEQNLNHDAMYWYRQDPGQGLRLIYYSQIVNDFQKGDIAEGYSVSREKKESFPLTVTSAQKNPTAFYLCASSIYRQGDQPQHFGDGTRLSIL.

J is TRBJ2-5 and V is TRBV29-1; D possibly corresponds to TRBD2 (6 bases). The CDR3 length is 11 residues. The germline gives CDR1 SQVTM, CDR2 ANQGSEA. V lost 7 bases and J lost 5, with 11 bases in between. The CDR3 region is CSGWEAETQYF. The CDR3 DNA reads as TGCAGCGGCTGGGAGGCGGAGACCCAGTACTTC.

Written as DNA, the CDR3 is TGCAGCGTTGGAGGTTCCAATCAGCCCCAGCATTTT. Its translation: CSVGGSNQPQHF. J is TRBJ1-5 and V is TRBV29-1; D gene uncertain. CDR3 size: 12 residues. Germline V gene sequence: CDR1 SQVTM, CDR2 ANQGSEA. Trimming removed 4 bases at V and 3 bases at J, with 7 bases between.

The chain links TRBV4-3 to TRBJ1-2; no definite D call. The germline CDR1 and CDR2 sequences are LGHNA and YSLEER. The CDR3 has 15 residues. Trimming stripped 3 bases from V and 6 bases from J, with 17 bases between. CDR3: CASSQVDRGSDGYTF. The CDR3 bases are TGCGCCAGCAGCCAGGTTGATCGGGGATCAGATGGCTACACCTTC.

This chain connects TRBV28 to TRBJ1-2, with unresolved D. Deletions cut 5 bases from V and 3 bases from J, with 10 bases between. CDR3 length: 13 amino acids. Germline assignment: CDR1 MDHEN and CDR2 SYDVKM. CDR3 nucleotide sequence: TGTGCCAGCAGTCCCGCAAGCCACTATGGCTACACCTTC. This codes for CASSPASHYGYTF.

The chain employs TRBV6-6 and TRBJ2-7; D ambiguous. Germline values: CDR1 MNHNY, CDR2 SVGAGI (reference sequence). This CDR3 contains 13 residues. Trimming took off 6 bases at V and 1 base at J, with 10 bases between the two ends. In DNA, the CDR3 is TGTGCCAGCAGCTTACACAGTTCCTACGAGCAGTACTTC. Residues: CASSLHSSYEQYF.

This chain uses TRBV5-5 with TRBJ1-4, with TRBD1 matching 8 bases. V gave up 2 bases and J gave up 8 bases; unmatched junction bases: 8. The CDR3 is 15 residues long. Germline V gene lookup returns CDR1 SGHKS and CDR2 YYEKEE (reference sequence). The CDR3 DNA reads TGTGCCAGCAGCTTCCCTGGGACAGGCGGCGAAAAACTGTTTTTT. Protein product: CASSFPGTGGEKLFF.

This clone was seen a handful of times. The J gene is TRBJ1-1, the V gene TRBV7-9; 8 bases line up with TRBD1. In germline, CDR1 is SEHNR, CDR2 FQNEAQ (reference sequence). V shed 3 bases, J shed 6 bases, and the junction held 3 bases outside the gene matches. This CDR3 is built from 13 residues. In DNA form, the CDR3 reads TGTGCCAGCAGCTTCGGACAGGGTCCTGAAGCTTTCTTT. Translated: CASSFGQGPEAFF.

CDR3 residues: CASSPSGGSYNEQFF. DNA for the CDR3: TGTGCCAGCAGTCCTAGCGGGGGATCCTACAATGAGCAGTTCTTC. V is TRBV2 and J is TRBJ2-1, with 10 bases aligning to TRBD2. V trimming: 5 bases; J trimming: 1 base; junction bases outside the gene matches: 2. Germline lookup yields CDR1 SNHLY and CDR2 FYNNEI. CDR3 length equals 15 residues.

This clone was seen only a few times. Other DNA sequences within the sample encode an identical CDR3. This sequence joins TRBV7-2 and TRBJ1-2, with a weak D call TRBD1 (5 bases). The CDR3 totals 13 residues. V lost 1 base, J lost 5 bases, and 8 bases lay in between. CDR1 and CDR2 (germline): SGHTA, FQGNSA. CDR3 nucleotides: TGTGCCAGCAGCTTAGGGCAGGGATATGGCTACACCTTC. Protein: CASSLGQGYGYTF. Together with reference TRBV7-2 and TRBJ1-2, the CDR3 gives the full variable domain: GAGVSQSPSNKVTEKGKDVELRCDPISGHTALYWYRQSLGQGLEFLIYFQGNSAPDKSGLPSDRFSAERTGGSVSTLTIQRTQQEDSAVYLCASSLGQGYGYTFGSGTRLTVV.

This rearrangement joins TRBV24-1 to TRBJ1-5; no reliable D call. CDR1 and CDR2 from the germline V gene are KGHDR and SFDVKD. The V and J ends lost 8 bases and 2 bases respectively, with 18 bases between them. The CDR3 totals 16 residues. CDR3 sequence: CATTLTRCDCNQPQHF. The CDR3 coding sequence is TGTGCCACCACTCTAACTCGCTGCGATTGCAATCAGCCCCAGCATTTT.

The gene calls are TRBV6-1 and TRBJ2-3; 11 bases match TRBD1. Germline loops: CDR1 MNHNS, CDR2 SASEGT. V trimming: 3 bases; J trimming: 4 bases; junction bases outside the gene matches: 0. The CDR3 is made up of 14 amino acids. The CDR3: CASSEGQGADTQYF. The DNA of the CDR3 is TGTGCCAGCAGTGAGGGACAGGGGGCAGATACGCAGTATTTT.

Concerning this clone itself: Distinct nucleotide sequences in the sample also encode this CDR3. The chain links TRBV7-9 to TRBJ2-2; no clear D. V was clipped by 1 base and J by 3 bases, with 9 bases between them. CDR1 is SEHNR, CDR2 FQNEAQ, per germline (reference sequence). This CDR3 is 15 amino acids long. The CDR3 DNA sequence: TGTGCCAGCAGCTTAGTTTCCGGGTACACCGGGGAGCTGTTTTTT. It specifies CASSLVSGYTGELFF. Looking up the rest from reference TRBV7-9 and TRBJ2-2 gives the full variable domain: DTGVSQNPRHKITKRGQNVTFRCDPISEHNRLYWYRQTLGQGPEFLTYFQNEAQLEKSRLLSDRFSAERPKGSFSTLEIQRTEQGDSAMYLCASSLVSGYTGELFFGEGSRLTVL.

CDR3 nucleotide sequence: TGTGCCAGCTCACCACCGTCCGCGGGGGCCTACGTAGAGCAGTTCTTC. Its protein product is CASSPPSAGAYVEQFF. The chain combines TRBV18 with TRBJ2-1; a weak D match, TRBD2 (7 bases). The CDR3 has 16 residues. The V gene lost 0 bases and the J gene lost 10 bases, with 19 bases spanning the gap. Germline loops: CDR1 KGHSH, CDR2 LQKENI.

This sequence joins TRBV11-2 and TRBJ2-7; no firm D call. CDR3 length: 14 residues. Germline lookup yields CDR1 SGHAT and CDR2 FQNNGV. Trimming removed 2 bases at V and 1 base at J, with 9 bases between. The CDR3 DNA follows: TGTGCCAGCAGCTTATCTGCGGTTTCCTACGAGCAGTACTTC. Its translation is CASSLSAVSYEQYF.